This T cell receptor (beta chain) was sequenced during a study of T cells after yellow fever vaccination. Across the study: Libraries from low-cell-number fractions were prepared with the SMART-Seq v4 Ultra Low Input RNA kit. Study results and limitations: Most primary-vaccination clones recurred post-booster (roughly 96% CD4, over 70% CD8). Though weaker, the secondary response peaked faster, on day 5 versus 15.

This clonotype was seen repeatedly, ten times or more. Its specificity is unknown. TCRdb called the 5' RACE reads again in MiXCR, with one record for every CDR3 protein. This sample has roughly 120,000 distinct CDR3 sequences, with roughly 7.9% found just once. Trimming pared 6 bases from V and 0 bases from J, leaving 9 bases between. The CDR3 loop spans 14 amino acids. This rearrangement joins TRBV12-3 or TRBV12-4 to TRBJ1-3; no firm D call. The clonotype comes from a man younger than 30 who received the YFV17D yellow fever vaccine. The sequenced sample was CD4+ T cells sorted from PBMCs, obtained roughly 47 days after the first yellow fever vaccination. This CDR3 reads CASSLQSSGNTIYF. For the CDR3, the DNA is TGTGCCAGCAGCCTCCAGAGCTCTGGAAACACCATATATTTT.